The 2 T cell receptor beta chains given below trace back to one sample, sequenced in a study of blood T cell repertoires in COVID-19. Clones were read by immunoSEQ multiplex PCR, and TCRdb kept only the in-frame ones, dropping some. The sample lists about 70,000 clones, 75% to 90% occurring once. The sample comprised peripheral blood. All receptors come from a man between 65 and 85 years old who had recovered from COVID-19.

The chain links TRBV19 to TRBJ1-4, with 9 bases aligning to TRBD1. The germline CDR1 and CDR2 sequences are LNHDA and SQIVND (reference sequence). The CDR3 sequence is 14 residues long. Trimming removed 6 bases from V and 3 bases from J; junction bases left unmatched: 2. This CDR3 is CASRDRGPNEKLFF. In DNA, the CDR3 is TGTGCCAGTAGGGACAGGGGACCTAATGAAAAACTGTTTTTT.

This clone was counted once. V and J are TRBV3-1 (or the pseudogene TRBV3-2) and TRBJ2-1; perhaps TRBD2 as D (7 bases). Looked up from germline, CDR1 is LGHDT and CDR2 is YNNKEL (reference sequence). V was shortened by 4 bases and J by 7 bases, with 14 bases between the two germline ends. The CDR3 covers 14 residues. The CDR3 region is CASSPLGGGNEQFF. Here the CDR3 DNA reads TGTGCCAGCAGCCCCCTAGGGGGGGGGAATGAGCAGTTCTTC.